This is a list of T cell receptor beta chains from one sample in a study of T cell responses to AZD1222 COVID-19 vaccine. Repertoires were generated with immunoSEQ multiplex PCR, while TCRdb's copy carries only in-frame clones and drops some. The repertoire consists of about 120,000 clones, with roughly nine tenths occurring once and the leading ten covering around 3.1%. Sequenced material: peripheral blood, taken on day 0 of AZD1222 vaccination. The receptor source for this set is an adult in good health. The CDR3 runs from the conserved cysteine through the conserved F or W. D genes are given only for firm matches. Rows give clone size only sometimes, using once, few, many, or a class for an expanded clone.

TRBJ2-3 | . | TRBD2 | TRBV5-1 | CASSPDPLAGFTDTQYF | TGCGCCAGCAGCCCTGACCCACTAGCGGGATTCACAGATACGCAGTATTTT
TRBJ1-5 | . | . | TRBV28 | CASSGGGQPQHF | TGTGCCAGCAGTGGGGGGGGGCAGCCCCAGCATTTT
TRBJ1-2 | few | . | TRBV4-3 | CASSQDPQIPYGYTF | TGCGCCAGCAGCCAAGATCCACAAATCCCCTATGGCTACACCTTC
TRBJ1-4 | . | . | TRBV5-4 | CASSSSGDGGKLFF | TGTGCCAGCAGCTCGTCAGGAGACGGAGGAAAACTGTTTTTT
TRBJ2-1 | once | . | TRBV5-6 | CASSLGWLPSANNEQFF | TGTGCCAGCAGCTTAGGGTGGCTTCCTAGCGCCAACAATGAGCAGTTCTTC
TRBJ1-1 | once | . | TRBV5-6 | CASSSGLLNTEAFF | TGTGCCAGCAGCTCTGGACTGCTGAACACTGAAGCTTTCTTT
TRBJ1-4 | . | . | TRBV18 | CASSPRSGKDEKLFF | TGTGCCAGCTCACCACGGTCGGGGAAAGATGAAAAACTGTTTTTT
TRBJ1-5 | . | . | TRBV19 | CASRVGRSLHF | TGTGCCAGTAGGGTAGGACGGTCCCTGCATTTT
TRBJ2-1 | . | TRBD2 | TRBV7-2 | CASSTTSGSGNEQFF | TGTGCCAGCAGCACTACTAGCGGTAGCGGAAATGAGCAGTTCTTC
TRBJ2-2 | once | . | TRBV6-6 | CASSETGELFF | TGTGCCAGCAGTGAGACCGGGGAGCTGTTTTTT
TRBJ1-3 | . | . | TRBV19 | CASSPSGNTIYF | TGTGCCAGTAGCCCCTCTGGAAACACCATATATTTT
TRBJ1-1 | once | . | TRBV5-6 | CASSLGPLNTEAFF | TGTGCCAGCAGCTTGGGGCCGTTGAACACTGAAGCTTTCTTT
TRBJ2-3 | . | TRBD2 | TRBV28 | CASSFVSGGPSTDTQYF | TGTGCCAGCAGTTTTGTGTCGGGAGGGCCGAGCACAGATACGCAGTATTTT
TRBJ1-5 | . | TRBD1 | TRBV28 | CASSLDRGSHQPQHF | TGTGCCAGCAGTTTAGACAGGGGGAGTCATCAGCCCCAGCATTTT
TRBJ2-7 | . | . | TRBV7-9 | CASSLQGGVQYF | TGTGCCAGCAGCCTACAGGGTGGGGTGCAGTACTTC
TRBJ2-1 | . | . | TRBV6-6 | CASSRPASSYNEQFF | TGTGCCAGCAGTCGGCCGGCGAGCTCCTACAATGAGCAGTTCTTC
TRBJ2-5 | few | TRBD2 | TRBV24-1 | CATSDRLAGAETQYF | TGTGCCACCAGTGATCGCTTAGCGGGAGCAGAGACCCAGTACTTC
TRBJ2-5 | . | . | TRBV5-4 | CASSLPNGNQETQYF | TGTGCCAGCAGCTTGCCGAACGGGAACCAAGAGACCCAGTACTTC
TRBJ2-1 | . | . | TRBV19 | CASSIILGVNEQFF | TGTGCCAGTAGTATAATTTTAGGAGTCAATGAGCAGTTCTTC
TRBJ2-2 | . | . | TRBV24-1 | CATSEKRTGELFF | TGTGCCACCAGTGAAAAGAGGACCGGGGAGCTGTTTTTT
TRBJ1-5 | . | . | TRBV24-1 | CATSDDRGLNQPQHF | TGTGCCACCAGTGATGACCGGGGCCTGAATCAGCCCCAGCATTTT
TRBJ2-3 | . | TRBD1 | TRBV5-6 | CASSWDRTPMDTQYF | TGTGCCAGCAGCTGGGACAGGACCCCAATGGATACGCAGTATTTT
TRBJ2-5 | . | TRBD2 | TRBV6-5 | CASSSSGRGETQYF | TGTGCCAGCAGCTCTAGCGGGAGAGGGGAGACCCAGTACTTC
TRBJ2-3 | . | . | TRBV2 | CASKGEGPDTQYF | TGTGCCAGCAAAGGAGAGGGGCCAGATACGCAGTATTTT
TRBJ2-7 | . | TRBD1 | TRBV7-9 | CASSLTGGAREQYF | TGTGCCAGCAGCTTGACAGGGGGGGCTCGCGAGCAGTACTTC
TRBJ1-3 | . | . | TRBV28 | CASRPSGVLSGNTIYF | TGTGCCAGCAGACCTAGTGGAGTCCTCTCTGGAAACACCATATATTTT
TRBJ1-1 | . | . | TRBV11-1 | CASSFHKGPGTEAFF | TGTGCCAGCAGCTTCCATAAGGGGCCGGGGACTGAAGCTTTCTTT
TRBJ2-7 | . | TRBD1 | TRBV2 | CASTVGGLSNYEQYF | TGTGCCAGCACTGTAGGGGGCCTATCGAATTACGAGCAGTACTTC
TRBJ2-7 | . | . | TRBV27 | CASGTYEQYF | TGTGCCAGCGGGACCTACGAGCAGTACTTC
TRBJ2-3 | . | TRBD1 | TRBV15 | CATGDRSTDTQYF | TGTGCCACCGGGGACAGATCCACAGATACGCAGTATTTT
TRBJ1-5 | once | TRBD1 | TRBV28 | CASSFVAGGREPQHF | TGTGCCAGCAGTTTTGTGGCAGGGGGCCGGGAGCCCCAGCATTTT
TRBJ2-7 | . | . | TRBV4-3 | CASSQDSAGNRDEQYF | TGCGCCAGCAGCCAAGATTCGGCCGGGAACCGAGACGAGCAGTACTTC
TRBJ1-4 | once | . | TRBV19 | CASSSRKPNEKLFF | TGTGCCAGTAGCTCGAGGAAGCCTAATGAAAAACTGTTTTTT
TRBJ1-2 | . | . | TRBV29-1 | CSADLLGYYGYTF | TGCAGCGCCGATTTGCTGGGTTACTATGGCTACACCTTC
TRBJ2-7 | . | . | TRBV27 | CASSFAGTYEQYF | TGTGCCAGCAGTTTCGCAGGGACCTACGAGCAGTACTTC
TRBJ2-7 | . | . | TRBV3-1/TRBV3-2 | CASSPRGGGAPYEQYF | TGTGCCAGCAGCCCCAGGGGGGGAGGGGCCCCCTATGAGCAGTACTTC
TRBJ2-2 | . | . | TRBV24-1 | CATSDPLTGELFF | TGTGCCACCAGTGACCCTTTGACCGGGGAGCTGTTTTTT
TRBJ2-5 | . | . | TRBV20-1 | CSAKRGETQYF | TGCAGTGCAAAGAGGGGGGAGACCCAGTACTTC
TRBJ1-2 | . | . | TRBV12-5 | CASGLGPGANYGYTF | TGTGCTAGTGGTTTGGGTCCAGGGGCTAACTATGGCTACACCTTC
TRBJ1-5 | . | . | TRBV6-5 | CASSSVWASNQPQHF | TGTGCCAGCAGTTCCGTTTGGGCCTCCAATCAGCCCCAGCATTTT
TRBJ1-2 | once | . | TRBV4-1 | CASSLELGNYGYTF | TGCGCCAGCAGCCTGGAATTGGGCAACTATGGCTACACCTTC
TRBJ2-2 | . | . | TRBV6-5 | CASSYSGVPGELFF | TGTGCCAGCAGTTACTCAGGGGTCCCCGGGGAGCTGTTTTTT
TRBJ1-1 | . | . | TRBV5-1 | CASSFRAVGNTEAFF | TGCGCCAGCAGCTTCCGGGCAGTCGGGAACACTGAAGCTTTCTTT
TRBJ2-7 | . | . | TRBV12-3/TRBV12-4 | CASTWTDSYEQYF | TGTGCCAGCACCTGGACAGATTCCTACGAGCAGTACTTC
TRBJ2-1 | . | . | TRBV7-9 | CASSNNYNEQFF | TGTGCCAGCAGCAACAACTACAATGAGCAGTTCTTC
TRBJ1-2 | . | . | TRBV3-1/TRBV3-2 | CASSQAPAFLGYTF | TGTGCCAGCAGCCAAGCCCCAGCCTTCCTGGGCTACACCTTC
TRBJ2-1 | . | . | TRBV7-3 | CASSLRGLASYNEQFF | TGTGCCAGCAGCTTAAGGGGGCTAGCGTCTTACAATGAGCAGTTCTTC
TRBJ2-3 | once | TRBD2 | TRBV3-1/TRBV3-2 | CASSQTSGGVTDTQYF | TGTGCCAGCAGCCAGACTAGCGGGGGAGTCACAGATACGCAGTATTTT
TRBJ2-5 | . | TRBD2 | TRBV2 | CASSQTSGGAKTQYF | TGTGCCAGCAGCCAAACTAGCGGGGGGGCGAAGACCCAGTACTTC